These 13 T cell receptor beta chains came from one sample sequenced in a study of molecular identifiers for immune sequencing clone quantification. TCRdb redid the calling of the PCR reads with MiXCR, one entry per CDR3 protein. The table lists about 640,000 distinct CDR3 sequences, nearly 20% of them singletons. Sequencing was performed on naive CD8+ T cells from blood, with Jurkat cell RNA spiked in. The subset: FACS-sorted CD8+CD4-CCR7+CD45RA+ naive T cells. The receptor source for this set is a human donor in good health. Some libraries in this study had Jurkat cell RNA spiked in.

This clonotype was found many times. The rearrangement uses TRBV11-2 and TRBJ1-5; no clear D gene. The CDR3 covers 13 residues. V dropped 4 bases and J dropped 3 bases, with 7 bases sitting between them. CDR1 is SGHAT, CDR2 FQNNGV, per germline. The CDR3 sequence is CASSSSLNQPQHF. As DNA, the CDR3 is TGTGCCAGCAGCTCCAGCCTCAATCAGCCCCAGCATTTT.

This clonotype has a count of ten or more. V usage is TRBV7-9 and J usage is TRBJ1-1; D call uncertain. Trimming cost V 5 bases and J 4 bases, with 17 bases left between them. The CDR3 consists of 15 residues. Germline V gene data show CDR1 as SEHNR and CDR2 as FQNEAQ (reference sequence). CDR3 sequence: CASSTIDRLGTEAFF. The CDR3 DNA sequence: TGTGCCAGCAGCACAATAGATAGGTTGGGCACTGAAGCTTTCTTT.

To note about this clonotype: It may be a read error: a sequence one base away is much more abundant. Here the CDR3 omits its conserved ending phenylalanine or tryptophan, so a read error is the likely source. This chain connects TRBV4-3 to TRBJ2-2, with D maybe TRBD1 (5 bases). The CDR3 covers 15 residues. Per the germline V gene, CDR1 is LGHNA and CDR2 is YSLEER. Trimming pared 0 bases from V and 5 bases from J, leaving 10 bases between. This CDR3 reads CASSQEPGKTGELFS. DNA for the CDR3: TGCGCCAGCAGCCAAGAACCAGGGAAAACCGGGGAGCTGTTTTCT.

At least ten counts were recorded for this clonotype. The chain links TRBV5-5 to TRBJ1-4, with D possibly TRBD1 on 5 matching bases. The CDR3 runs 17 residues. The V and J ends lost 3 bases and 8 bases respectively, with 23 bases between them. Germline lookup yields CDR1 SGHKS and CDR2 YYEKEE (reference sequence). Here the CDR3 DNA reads TGTGCCAGCAGCTCCGACCGAGGGTCCGGTTGGGACGAAAAACTGTTTTTT. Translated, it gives CASSSDRGSGWDEKLFF.

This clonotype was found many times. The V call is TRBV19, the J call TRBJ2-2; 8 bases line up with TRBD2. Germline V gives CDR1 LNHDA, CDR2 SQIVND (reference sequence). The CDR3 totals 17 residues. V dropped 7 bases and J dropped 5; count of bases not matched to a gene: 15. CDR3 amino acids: CASNQMGSGRGTGELFF. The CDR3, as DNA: TGTGCCAGTAATCAGATGGGCAGCGGGAGAGGGACCGGGGAGCTGTTTTTT.

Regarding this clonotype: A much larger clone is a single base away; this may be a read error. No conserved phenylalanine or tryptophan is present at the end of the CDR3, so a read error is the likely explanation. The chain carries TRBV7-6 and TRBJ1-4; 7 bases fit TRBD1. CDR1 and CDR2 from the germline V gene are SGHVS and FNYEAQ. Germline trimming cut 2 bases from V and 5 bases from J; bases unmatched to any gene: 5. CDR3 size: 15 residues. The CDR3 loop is CASSLPQGENEKLFL. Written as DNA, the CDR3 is TGTGCCAGCAGCTTACCCCAGGGGGAAAATGAAAAACTGTTTCTT.

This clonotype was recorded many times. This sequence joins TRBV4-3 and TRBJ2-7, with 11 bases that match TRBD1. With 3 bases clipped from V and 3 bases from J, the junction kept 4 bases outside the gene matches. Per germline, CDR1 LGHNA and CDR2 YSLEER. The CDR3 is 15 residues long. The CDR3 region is CASSHDGTGGYEQYF. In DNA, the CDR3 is TGCGCCAGCAGCCACGATGGGACAGGGGGCTACGAGCAGTACTTC.

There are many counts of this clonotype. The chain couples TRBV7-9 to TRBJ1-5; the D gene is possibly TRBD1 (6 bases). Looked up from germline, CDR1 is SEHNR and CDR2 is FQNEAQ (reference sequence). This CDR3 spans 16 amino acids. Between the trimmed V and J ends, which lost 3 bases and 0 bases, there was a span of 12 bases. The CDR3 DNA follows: TGTGCCAGCAGCTTTTCACAGGGCAGTAGCAATCAGCCCCAGCATTTT. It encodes CASSFSQGSSNQPQHF.

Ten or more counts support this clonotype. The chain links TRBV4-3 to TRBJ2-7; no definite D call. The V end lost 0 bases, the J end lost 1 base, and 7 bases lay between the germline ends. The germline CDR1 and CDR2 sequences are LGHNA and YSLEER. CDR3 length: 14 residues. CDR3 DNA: TGCGCCAGCAGCCAAGATCTGGTATCCTACGAGCAGTACTTC. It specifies CASSQDLVSYEQYF.

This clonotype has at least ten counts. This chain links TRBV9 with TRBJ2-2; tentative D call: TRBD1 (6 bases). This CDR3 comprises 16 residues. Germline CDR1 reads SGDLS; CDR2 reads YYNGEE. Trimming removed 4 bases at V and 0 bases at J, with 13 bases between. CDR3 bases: TGTGCCAGCAGCCCTACAGGGACACCGAACACCGGGGAGCTGTTTTTT. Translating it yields CASSPTGTPNTGELFF. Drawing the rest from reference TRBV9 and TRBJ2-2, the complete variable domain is DSGVTQTPKHLITATGQRVTLRCSPRSGDLSVYWYQQSLDQGLQFLIQYYNGEERAKGNILERFSAQQFPDLHSELNLSSLELGDSALYFCASSPTGTPNTGELFFGEGSRLTVL.

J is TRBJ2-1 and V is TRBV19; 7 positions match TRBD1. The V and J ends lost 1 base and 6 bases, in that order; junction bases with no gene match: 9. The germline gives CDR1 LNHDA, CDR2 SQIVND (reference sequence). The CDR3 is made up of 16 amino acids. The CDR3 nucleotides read TGTGCCAGTAGTATAGTCCCTCCGACAGGGAGCAATGAGCAGTTCTTC. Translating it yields CASSIVPPTGSNEQFF.

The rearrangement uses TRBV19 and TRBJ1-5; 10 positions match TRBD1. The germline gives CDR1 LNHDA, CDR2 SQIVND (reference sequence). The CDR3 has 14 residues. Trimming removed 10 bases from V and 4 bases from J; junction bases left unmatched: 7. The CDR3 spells CATKDRGLNQPQHF. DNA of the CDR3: TGTGCCACCAAAGACAGGGGGCTGAATCAGCCCCAGCATTTT.

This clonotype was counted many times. Here the CDR3 reads CASSHRQGAGELFF. The CDR3 DNA follows: TGCGCCAGCAGCCATAGACAGGGCGCCGGGGAGCTGTTTTTT. This chain uses TRBV4-3 with TRBJ2-2, with TRBD1 matching 7 bases. Germline V gene data show CDR1 as LGHNA and CDR2 as YSLEER. V dropped 3 bases and J dropped 6; count of bases not matched to a gene: 4. The CDR3 length is 14 residues.